Listed here are 4 T cell receptor beta chains from one sample, sequenced in a study of a mutant IDH1 vaccine in newly diagnosed glioma (dated by TCRdb to the early 2020s). The time point label of this sample denotes: baseline, week 1 (first vaccination visit). The treatment or condition label here, explained by the study, means: pre-vaccination baseline after standard-of-care therapy. Receptors were amplified or captured by the immunoSEQ multiplex PCR assay. Entries here come from immuneACCESS through TCRdb and include only in-frame sequences with V and J called. Some clones fail to appear in such tables; in the studies checked, an unresolved V gene covers under half of the shortfall, and the cause of the remainder is unknown. A total of just under 95,000 clones appear in this sample, 80% to 90% of them only once. The ten top clones hold around 7% of the sample. The material was PBMCs, obtained from a glioma patient treated with radiotherapy, temozolomide or both. The receptors come from a woman in her forties or fifties with glioma.

This clone was detected only once. The chain uses TRBV5-4 and TRBJ2-5; a weak D match, TRBD1 (5 bases). The germline V gene has CDR1 SGHNT and CDR2 YYREEE (reference sequence). V gave up 4 bases and J gave up 5 bases, with 12 bases separating them. The CDR3 is 13 amino acids. CDR3 amino acids: CASSIDRGETQYF. Here the CDR3 DNA reads TGTGCCAGCAGCATCGACAGAGGCGAGACCCAGTACTTC.

The table lists this clone with a count of one. The chain couples TRBV9 to TRBJ2-7; 12 bases match TRBD1. Per germline, CDR1 SGDLS and CDR2 YYNGEE. V shed 2 bases, J shed 5 bases, and the junction held 8 bases outside the gene matches. CDR3 length equals 16 residues. CDR3 bases: TGTGCCAGCAGCGTCGGGACAGGGGGCGTCCCACACGAGCAGTACTTC. As protein: CASSVGTGGVPHEQYF. Complete variable domain (other parts from reference TRBV9 and TRBJ2-7): DSGVTQTPKHLITATGQRVTLRCSPRSGDLSVYWYQQSLDQGLQFLIQYYNGEERAKGNILERFSAQQFPDLHSELNLSSLELGDSALYFCASSVGTGGVPHEQYFGPGTRLTVT.

J is TRBJ1-5 and V is TRBV19; D remains ambiguous. Germline V gene sequence: CDR1 LNHDA, CDR2 SQIVND (reference sequence). Trimming removed 5 bases from V and 2 bases from J, with 4 bases in between. The CDR3 has 12 residues. In nucleotides, the CDR3 is TGTGCCAGTAGTCGACGCAATCAGCCCCAGCATTTT. The encoded protein is CASSRRNQPQHF.

V usage is TRBV7-2 and J usage is TRBJ2-7; D gene uncertain. Trimming removed 2 bases from V and 3 bases from J, with 14 bases in between. Per the germline V gene, CDR1 is SGHTA and CDR2 is FQGNSA. The CDR3 runs to 15 residues. CDR3 amino acids: CASSLTADSHYEQYF. The DNA of the CDR3 is TGTGCCAGCAGCTTAACGGCGGATTCTCACTACGAGCAGTACTTC.